This T cell receptor (beta chain) was retrieved from a study of blood T cell repertoires in COVID-19. Looking at the study overall: Whether acute or convalescent, the COVID-19 samples came from the United States, Italy and Spain. T cells, B-cell-depleted T cells, or PBMCs provided the cDNA or gDNA that served as material.

Clones were sequenced by immunoSEQ multiplex PCR, and TCRdb holds only the in-frame ones, with some missing. This sample has 150,000 to 200,000 clones; 90% occur once, and the top ten carry approximately 0.56%. What was sequenced was peripheral blood. The receptor comes from a man aged 45-65 years with acute or convalescent COVID-19.

For the CDR3, the DNA is TGTGCCAGCAGTGAACCCCGGACAATCCAAGAGACCCAGTACTTC. Amino acid sequence: CASSEPRTIQETQYF. V usage is TRBV2 and J usage is TRBJ2-5; D may be TRBD1 (5 bases). CDR1 is SNHLY, CDR2 FYNNEI, per germline. V dropped 2 bases and J dropped 1 base, with 11 bases sitting between them. The CDR3 sequence is 15 residues long.